A selection of T cell receptor beta chains follows, all from one sample in a study of type 1 regulatory T cells. TCRdb recomputed calls from the reads with MiXCR, one row per CDR3 protein. The sample contains about 20,000 distinct CDR3 sequences, roughly 10% of which appear only once. Sequenced input: CD4+ T cells, either the whole sample or a sorted fraction (not recorded which). All receptors come from a human donor in good health. CDR3s leave out the opening cysteine and the closing phenylalanine or tryptophan. The order of the fields is V gene, CDR3 length, CDR3 protein.

TRBV11-2	13	ASSLRPSGIDTQY
TRBV12-3/TRBV12-4	12	ASRKTGATGELF
TRBV12-3/TRBV12-4	14	ASSEGLALFVGELF
TRBV28	14	ASIFLRGTGDTEAF
TRBV14	13	ASSQDLGDLQELF
TRBV5-1	16	ASSSRAPGLAGSDTQY
TRBV30	9	AWSLAAEAF
TRBV5-1	13	ASSLGDFFSYEQY
TRBV12-3/TRBV12-4	11	ASRPPVSNEQF
TRBV2	15	ASSYGGRTLTTYEQY
TRBV7-9	9	ASSFTTEAF
TRBV7-2	14	ASSLVARKGDNEQF
TRBV30	13	AWSSPWTGDYGYT
TRBV18	14	ASSPGLAGSTDTQY
TRBV2	15	ASSEAKGLAGVNEQF
TRBV5-1	14	ASSSNFNTGVNEQF
TRBV20-1	11	SASSGAGNTIY
TRBV4-2	15	ASSLAGLATSTDTQY
TRBV19	13	ASSIGGRAYNEQF
TRBV20-1	12	SARDQGYHNEQF
TRBV29-1	13	SVEVGGAFTTEAF
TRBV7-8	11	ASSSGSSRRAF
TRBV10-2	11	ASTEGGSYEQY
TRBV29-1	12	SVDGLAGEDTQY
TRBV7-9	11	VSSPGRITEAF
TRBV5-6	13	ASSFGTGGTGELF
TRBV18	13	ASSLLAGVTNEQF
TRBV12-3/TRBV12-4	12	ASSFILGSEKLF
TRBV7-9	13	ASSFGDISNNEQF
TRBV7-2	9	ASSLMDTQY
TRBV20-1	12	SARWGRVAGELF
TRBV7-2	12	ASSSGVSNSPLH
TRBV27	12	ASRRTSGSYEQY
TRBV5-5	13	ASSSRTGIPGELF
TRBV6-4	13	ASSDLEGSGTEAF
TRBV29-1	9	SVVGTGELF
TRBV19	15	ASSIAGSGSIADTQY
TRBV5-1	11	ASSPGQGTEAF
TRBV7-8	17	ASSLFGSVPRYSNQPQH
TRBV7-2	13	ASSLAAGATDTQY
TRBV11-2	13	ASSPGGLAADTQY
TRBV12-3/TRBV12-4	14	ASSIPGLAGTGELF
TRBV29-1	11	SVEASPTASPT
TRBV29-1	13	SVERASGRKGGQY
TRBV25-1	13	ASSGERTFTGELF
TRBV15	13	ATSIFRTGIQPQH
TRBV3-1	18	ASSQDSWPRQGPLFPELF
TRBV5-1	12	ASSSGQLTDTQY
TRBV3-1	10	ASSRQGRTQY
TRBV7-2	13	ASSFGEGPSYEQY
TRBV5-1	13	ASSLGPEHSYEQY